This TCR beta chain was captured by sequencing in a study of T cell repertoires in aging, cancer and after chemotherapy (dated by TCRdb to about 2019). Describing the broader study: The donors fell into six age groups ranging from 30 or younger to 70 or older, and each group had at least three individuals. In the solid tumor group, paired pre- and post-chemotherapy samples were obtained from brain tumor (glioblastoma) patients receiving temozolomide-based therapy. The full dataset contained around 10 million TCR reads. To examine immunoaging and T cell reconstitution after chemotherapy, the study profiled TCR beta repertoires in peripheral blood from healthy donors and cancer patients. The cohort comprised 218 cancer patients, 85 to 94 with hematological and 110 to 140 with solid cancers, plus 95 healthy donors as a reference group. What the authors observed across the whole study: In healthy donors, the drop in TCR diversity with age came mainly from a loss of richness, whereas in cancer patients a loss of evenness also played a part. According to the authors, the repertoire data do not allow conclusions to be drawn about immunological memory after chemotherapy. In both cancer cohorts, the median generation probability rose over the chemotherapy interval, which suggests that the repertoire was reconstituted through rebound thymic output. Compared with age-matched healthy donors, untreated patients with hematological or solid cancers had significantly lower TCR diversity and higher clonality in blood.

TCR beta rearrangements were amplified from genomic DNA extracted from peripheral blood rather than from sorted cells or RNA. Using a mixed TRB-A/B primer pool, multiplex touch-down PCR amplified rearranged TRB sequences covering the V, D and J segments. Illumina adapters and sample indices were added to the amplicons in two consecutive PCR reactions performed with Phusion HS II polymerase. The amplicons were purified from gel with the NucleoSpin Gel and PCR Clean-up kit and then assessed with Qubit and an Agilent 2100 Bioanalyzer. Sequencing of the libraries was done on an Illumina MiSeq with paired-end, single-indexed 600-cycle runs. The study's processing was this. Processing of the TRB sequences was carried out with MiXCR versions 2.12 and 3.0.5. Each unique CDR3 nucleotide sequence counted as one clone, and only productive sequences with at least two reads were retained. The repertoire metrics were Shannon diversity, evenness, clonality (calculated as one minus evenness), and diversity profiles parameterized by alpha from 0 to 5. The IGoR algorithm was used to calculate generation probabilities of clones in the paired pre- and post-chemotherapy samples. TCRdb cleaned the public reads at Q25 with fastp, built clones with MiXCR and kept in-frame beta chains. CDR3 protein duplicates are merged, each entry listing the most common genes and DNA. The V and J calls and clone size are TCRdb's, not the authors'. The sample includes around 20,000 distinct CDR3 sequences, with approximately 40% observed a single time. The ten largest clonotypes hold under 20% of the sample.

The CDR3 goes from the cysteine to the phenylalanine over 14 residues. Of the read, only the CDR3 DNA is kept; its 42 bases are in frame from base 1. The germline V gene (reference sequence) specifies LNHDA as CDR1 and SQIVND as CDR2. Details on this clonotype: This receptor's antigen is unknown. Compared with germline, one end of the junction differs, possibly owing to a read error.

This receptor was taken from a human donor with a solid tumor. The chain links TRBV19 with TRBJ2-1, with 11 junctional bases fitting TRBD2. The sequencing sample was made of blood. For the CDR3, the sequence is CASSSGGNLNEQFF. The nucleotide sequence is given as TGTGCCAGTTCTAGCGGGGGGAACCTCAATGAGCAGTTTTTC.